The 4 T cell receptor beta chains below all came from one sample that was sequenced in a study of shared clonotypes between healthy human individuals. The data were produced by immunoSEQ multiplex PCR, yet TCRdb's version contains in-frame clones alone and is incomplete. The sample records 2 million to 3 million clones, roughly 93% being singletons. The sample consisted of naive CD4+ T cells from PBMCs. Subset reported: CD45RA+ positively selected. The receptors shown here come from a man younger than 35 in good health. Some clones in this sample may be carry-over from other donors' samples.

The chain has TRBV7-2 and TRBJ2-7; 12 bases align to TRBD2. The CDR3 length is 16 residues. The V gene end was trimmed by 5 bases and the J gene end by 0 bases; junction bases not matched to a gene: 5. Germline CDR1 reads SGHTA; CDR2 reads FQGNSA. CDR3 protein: CASSPSGRGVSYEQYF. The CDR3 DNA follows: TGTGCCAGCAGCCCTAGCGGGAGGGGGGTCTCCTACGAGCAGTACTTC.

This chain's CDR3 is CASSQRPGELFF. In DNA form, the CDR3 reads TGTGCCAGCAGCCAGCGGCCCGGGGAGCTGTTTTTT. The V gene is TRBV28, the J gene TRBJ2-2, with a possible D match to TRBD2 (5 bases). V lost 6 bases and J lost 6, with 8 bases in between. Per the germline V gene, CDR1 is MDHEN and CDR2 is SYDVKM. The CDR3 extends over 12 amino acids.

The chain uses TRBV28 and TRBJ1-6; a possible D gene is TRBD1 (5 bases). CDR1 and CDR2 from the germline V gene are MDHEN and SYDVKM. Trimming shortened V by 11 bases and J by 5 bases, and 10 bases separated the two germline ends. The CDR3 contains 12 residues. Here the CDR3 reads CAEGRNNSPLHF. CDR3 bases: TGTGCCGAGGGGAGGAATAATTCACCCCTCCACTTT.

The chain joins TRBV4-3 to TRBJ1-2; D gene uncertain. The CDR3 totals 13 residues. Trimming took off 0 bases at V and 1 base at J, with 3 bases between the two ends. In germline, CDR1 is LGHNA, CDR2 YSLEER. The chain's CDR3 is CASSQDINYGYTF. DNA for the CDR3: TGCGCCAGCAGCCAAGACATTAACTATGGCTACACCTTC.